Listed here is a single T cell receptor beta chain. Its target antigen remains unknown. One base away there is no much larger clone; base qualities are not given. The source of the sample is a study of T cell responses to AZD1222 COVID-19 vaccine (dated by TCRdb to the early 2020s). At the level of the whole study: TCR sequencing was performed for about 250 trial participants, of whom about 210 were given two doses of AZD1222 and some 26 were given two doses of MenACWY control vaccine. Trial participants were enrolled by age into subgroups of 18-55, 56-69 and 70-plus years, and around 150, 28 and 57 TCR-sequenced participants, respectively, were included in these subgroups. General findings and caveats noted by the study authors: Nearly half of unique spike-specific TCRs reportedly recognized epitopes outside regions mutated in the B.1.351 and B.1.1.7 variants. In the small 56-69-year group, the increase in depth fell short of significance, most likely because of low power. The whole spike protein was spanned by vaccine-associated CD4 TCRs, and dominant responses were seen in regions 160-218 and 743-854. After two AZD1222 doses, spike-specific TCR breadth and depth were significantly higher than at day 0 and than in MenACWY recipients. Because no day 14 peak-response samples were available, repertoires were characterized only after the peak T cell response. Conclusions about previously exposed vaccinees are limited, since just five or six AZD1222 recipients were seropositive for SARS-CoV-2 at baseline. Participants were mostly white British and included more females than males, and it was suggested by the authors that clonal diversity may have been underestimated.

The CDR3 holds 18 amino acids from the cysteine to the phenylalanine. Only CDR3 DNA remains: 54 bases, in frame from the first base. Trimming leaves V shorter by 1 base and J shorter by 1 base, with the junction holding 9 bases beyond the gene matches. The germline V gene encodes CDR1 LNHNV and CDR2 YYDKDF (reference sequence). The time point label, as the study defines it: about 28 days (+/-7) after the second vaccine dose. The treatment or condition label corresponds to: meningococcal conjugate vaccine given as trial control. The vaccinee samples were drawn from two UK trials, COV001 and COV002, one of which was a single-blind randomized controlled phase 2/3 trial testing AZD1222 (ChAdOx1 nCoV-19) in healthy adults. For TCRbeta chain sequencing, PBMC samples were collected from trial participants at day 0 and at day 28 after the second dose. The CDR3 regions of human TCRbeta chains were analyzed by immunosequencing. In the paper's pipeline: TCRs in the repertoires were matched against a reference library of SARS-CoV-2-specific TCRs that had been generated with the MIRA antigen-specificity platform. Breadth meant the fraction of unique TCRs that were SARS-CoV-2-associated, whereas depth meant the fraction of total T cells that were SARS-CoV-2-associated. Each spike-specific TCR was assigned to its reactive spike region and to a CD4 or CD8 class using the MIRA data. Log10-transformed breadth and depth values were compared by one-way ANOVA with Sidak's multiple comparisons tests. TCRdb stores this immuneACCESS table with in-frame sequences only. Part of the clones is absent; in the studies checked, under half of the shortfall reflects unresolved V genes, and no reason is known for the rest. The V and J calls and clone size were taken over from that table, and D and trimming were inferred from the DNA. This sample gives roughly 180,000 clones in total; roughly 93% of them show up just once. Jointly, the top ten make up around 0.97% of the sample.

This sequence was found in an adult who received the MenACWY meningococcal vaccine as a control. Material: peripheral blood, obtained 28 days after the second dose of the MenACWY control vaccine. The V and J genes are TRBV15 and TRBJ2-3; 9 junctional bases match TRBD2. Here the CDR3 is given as CATSRVVLAGIGTDTQYF. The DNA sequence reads TGTGCCACCAGCAGAGTGGTTCTAGCGGGGATCGGCACAGATACGCAGTATTTT.